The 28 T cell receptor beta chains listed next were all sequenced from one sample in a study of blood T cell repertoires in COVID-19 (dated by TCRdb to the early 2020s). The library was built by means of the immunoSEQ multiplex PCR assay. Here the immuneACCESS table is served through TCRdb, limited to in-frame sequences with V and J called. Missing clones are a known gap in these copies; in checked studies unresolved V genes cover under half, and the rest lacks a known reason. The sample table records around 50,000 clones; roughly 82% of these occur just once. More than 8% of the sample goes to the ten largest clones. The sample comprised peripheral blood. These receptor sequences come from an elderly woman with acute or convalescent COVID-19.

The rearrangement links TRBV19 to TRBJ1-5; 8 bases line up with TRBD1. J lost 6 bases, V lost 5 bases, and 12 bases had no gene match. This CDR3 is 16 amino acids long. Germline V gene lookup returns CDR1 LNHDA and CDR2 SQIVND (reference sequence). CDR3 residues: CASSLRGQGARQPQHF. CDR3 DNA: TGTGCCAGTAGTCTTCGTGGACAGGGTGCGCGTCAGCCCCAGCATTTT.

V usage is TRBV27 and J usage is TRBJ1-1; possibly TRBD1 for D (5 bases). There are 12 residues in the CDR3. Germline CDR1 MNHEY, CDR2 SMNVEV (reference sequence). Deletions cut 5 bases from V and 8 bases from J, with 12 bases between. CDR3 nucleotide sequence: TGTGCCAGCAGTACGGGGGGTCTCGAAGCTTTCTTT. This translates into CASSTGGLEAFF.

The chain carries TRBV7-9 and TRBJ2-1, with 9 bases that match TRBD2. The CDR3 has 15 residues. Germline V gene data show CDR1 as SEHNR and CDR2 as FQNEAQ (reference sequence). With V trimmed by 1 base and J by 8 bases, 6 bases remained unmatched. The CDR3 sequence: CASSLVGTSFDEQFF. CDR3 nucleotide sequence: TGTGCCAGCAGCTTAGTAGGGACTAGCTTCGATGAGCAGTTCTTC.

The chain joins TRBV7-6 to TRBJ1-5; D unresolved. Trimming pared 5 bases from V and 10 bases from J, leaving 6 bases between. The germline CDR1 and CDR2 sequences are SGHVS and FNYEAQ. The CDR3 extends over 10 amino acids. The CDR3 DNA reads TGTGCCAGCAGCGGCCGCCCCCAGCATTTT. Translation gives CASSGRPQHF. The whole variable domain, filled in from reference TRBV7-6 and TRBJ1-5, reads GAGVSQSPRYKVTKRGQDVALRCDPISGHVSLYWYRQALGQGPEFLTYFNYEAQQDKSGLPNDRFSAERPEGSISTLTIQRTEQRDSAMYRCASSGRPQHFGDGTRLSIL.

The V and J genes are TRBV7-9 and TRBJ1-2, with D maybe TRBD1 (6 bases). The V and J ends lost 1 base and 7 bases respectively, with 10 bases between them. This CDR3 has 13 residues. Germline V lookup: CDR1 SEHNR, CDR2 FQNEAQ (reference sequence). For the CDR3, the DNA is TGTGCCAGCAGCTTAGAGGCAGGGGTTGGCTACACCTTC. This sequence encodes CASSLEAGVGYTF.

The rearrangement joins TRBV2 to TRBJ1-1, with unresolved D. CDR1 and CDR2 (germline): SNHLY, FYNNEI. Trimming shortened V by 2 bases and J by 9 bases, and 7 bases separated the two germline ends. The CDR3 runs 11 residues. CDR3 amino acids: CASSETVKAFF. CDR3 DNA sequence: TGTGCCAGCAGTGAAACGGTGAAAGCTTTCTTT.

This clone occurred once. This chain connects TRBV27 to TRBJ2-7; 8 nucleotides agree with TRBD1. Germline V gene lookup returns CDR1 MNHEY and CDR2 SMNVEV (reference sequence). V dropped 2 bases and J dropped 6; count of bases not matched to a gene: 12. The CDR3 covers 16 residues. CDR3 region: CASSLKGDRPLGEQYF. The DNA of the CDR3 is TGTGCCAGCAGTTTAAAGGGGGACAGGCCCCTCGGCGAGCAGTACTTC.

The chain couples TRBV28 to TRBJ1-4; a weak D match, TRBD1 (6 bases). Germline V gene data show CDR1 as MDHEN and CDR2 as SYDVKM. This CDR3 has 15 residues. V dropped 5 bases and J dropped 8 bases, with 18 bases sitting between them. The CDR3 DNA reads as TGTGCCAGCAGTACCCACAGGGAAAGAGACGAAAAACTGTTTTTT. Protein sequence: CASSTHRERDEKLFF.

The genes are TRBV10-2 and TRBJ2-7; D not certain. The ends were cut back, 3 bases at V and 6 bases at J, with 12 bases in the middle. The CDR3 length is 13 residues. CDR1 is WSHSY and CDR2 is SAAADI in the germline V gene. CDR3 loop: CASSEILVREQYF. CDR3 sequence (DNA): TGCGCCAGCAGTGAAATTCTCGTCCGCGAGCAGTACTTC.

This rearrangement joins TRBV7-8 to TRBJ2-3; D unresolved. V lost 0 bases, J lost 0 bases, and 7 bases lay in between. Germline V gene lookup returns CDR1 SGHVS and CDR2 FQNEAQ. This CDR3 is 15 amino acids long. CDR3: CASSLAPLSTDTQYF. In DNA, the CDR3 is TGTGCCAGCAGCTTAGCCCCACTTAGCACAGATACGCAGTATTTT.

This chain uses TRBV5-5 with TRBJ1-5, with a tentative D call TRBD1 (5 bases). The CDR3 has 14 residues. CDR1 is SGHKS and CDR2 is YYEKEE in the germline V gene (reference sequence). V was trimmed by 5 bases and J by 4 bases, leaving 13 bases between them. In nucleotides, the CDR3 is TGTGCCAGCAGTGGGGGGACGACTAATCAGCCCCAGCATTTT. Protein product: CASSGGTTNQPQHF.

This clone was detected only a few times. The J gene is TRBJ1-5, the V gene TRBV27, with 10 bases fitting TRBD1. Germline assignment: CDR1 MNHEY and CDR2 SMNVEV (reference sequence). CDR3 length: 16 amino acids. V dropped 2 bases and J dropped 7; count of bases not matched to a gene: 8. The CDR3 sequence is CASSLIATGGEQPQHF. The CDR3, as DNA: TGTGCCAGCAGTTTAATAGCGACAGGGGGCGAGCAGCCCCAGCATTTT.

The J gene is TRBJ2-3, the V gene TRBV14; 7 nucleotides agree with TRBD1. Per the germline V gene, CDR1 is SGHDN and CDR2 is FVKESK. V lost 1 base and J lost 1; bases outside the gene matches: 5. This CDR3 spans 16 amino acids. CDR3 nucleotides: TGTGCCAGCAGCCAAGTCGGGACAGAAGGCACAGATACGCAGTATTTT. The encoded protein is CASSQVGTEGTDTQYF. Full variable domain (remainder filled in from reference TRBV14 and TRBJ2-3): EAGVTQFPSHSVIEKGQTVTLRCDPISGHDNLYWYRRVMGKEIKFLLHFVKESKQDESGMPNNRFLAERTGGTYSTLKVQPAELEDSGVYFCASSQVGTEGTDTQYFGPGTRLTVL.

In DNA form, the CDR3 reads TGTGCCAGCAGTTCGACAGCCCCAAAGGGGTCCGCTGAAGCTTTCTTT. Residues: CASSSTAPKGSAEAFF. This sequence joins TRBV2 and TRBJ1-1; D may be TRBD1 (5 bases). The germline V and J ends were trimmed by 5 bases and 6 bases, with 22 bases remaining between them. There are 16 residues in the CDR3. Germline-derived CDR1 and CDR2 are SNHLY and FYNNEI.

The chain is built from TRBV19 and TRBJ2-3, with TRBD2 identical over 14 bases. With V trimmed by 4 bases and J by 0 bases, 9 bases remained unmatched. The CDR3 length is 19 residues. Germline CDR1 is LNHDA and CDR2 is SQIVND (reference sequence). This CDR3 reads CASSRRTSGRHHSTDTQYF. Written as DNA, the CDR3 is TGTGCCAGTAGTAGACGGACTAGCGGGAGGCACCATAGCACAGATACGCAGTATTTT.

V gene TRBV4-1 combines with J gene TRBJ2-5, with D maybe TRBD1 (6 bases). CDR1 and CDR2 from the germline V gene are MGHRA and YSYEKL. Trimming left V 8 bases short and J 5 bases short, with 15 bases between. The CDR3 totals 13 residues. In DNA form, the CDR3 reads TGCGCCAGCGGGATGACAGGCAGGGAGACCCAGTACTTC. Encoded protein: CASGMTGRETQYF.

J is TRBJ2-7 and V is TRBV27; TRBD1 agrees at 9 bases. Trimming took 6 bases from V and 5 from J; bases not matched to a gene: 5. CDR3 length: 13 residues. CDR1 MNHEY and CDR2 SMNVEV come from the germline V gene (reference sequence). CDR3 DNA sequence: TGTGCCAGCAGCGGACAGGGGAGAAACGAGCAGTACTTC. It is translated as CASSGQGRNEQYF.

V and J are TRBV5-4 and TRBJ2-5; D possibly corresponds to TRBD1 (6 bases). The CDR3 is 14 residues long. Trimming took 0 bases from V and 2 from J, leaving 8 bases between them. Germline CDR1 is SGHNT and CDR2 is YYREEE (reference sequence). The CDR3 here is CASSLGGQQETQYF. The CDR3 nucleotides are TGTGCCAGCAGCTTGGGCGGACAGCAAGAGACCCAGTACTTC.

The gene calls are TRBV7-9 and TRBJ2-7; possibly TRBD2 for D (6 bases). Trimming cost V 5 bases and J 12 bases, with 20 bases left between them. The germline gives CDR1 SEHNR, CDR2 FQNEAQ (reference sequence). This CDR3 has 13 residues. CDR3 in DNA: TGTGCCAGCAGCCTGGGCGGGGAGCGACGGCCGTACTTC. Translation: CASSLGGERRPYF. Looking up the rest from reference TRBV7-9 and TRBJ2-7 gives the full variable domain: DTGVSQNPRHKITKRGQNVTFRCDPISEHNRLYWYRQTLGQGPEFLTYFQNEAQLEKSRLLSDRFSAERPKGSFSTLEIQRTEQGDSAMYLCASSLGGERRPYFGPGTRLTVT.

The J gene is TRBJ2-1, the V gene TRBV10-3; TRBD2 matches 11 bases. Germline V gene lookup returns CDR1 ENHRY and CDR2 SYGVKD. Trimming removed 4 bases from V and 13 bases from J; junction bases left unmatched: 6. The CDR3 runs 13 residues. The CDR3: CAISVGLAAAQFF. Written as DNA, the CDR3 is TGTGCCATCAGTGTGGGACTAGCGGCGGCTCAGTTCTTC.

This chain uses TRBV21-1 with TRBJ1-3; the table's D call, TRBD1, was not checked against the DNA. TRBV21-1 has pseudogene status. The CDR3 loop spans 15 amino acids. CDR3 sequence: CASSNPGGYGNTIYF. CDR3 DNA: TGTGCCAGCAGCAACCCAGGGGGGTACGGAAACACCATATATTTT.

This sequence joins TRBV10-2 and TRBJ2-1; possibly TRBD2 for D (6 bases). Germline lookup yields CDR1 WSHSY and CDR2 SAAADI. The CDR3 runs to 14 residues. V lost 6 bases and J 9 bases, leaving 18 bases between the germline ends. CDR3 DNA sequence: TGCGCCAGCAGCCGGGACTTCCGGATAATTGAGCAGTTCTTC. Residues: CASSRDFRIIEQFF.

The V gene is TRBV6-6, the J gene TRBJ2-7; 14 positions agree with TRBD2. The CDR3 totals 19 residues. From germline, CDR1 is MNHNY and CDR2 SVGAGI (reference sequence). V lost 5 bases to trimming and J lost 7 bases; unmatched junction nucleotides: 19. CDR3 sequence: CASSREGTSGSTPGGEQYF. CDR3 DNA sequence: TGTGCCAGCAGTCGAGAGGGGACTAGCGGGAGCACCCCAGGGGGGGAGCAGTACTTC.

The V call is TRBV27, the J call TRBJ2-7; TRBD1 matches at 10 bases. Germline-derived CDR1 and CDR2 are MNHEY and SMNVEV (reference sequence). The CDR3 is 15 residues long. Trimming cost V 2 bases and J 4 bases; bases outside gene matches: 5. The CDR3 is CASSLIGQGVYEQYF. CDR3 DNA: TGTGCCAGCAGTTTAATTGGACAGGGGGTTTACGAGCAGTACTTC.

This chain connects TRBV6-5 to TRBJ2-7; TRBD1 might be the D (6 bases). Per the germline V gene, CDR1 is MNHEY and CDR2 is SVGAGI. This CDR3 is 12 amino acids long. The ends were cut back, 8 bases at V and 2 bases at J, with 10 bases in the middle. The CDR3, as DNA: TGTGCCAGCCGGGACAACGCCTACGAGCAGTACTTC. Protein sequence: CASRDNAYEQYF.

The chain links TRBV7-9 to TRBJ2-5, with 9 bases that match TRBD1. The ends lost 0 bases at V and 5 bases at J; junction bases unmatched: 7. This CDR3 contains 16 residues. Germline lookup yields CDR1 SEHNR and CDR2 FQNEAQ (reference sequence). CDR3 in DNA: TGTGCCAGCAGCTTAGCCAGCACAGGGGGCAGTGAGACCCAGTACTTC. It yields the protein CASSLASTGGSETQYF.

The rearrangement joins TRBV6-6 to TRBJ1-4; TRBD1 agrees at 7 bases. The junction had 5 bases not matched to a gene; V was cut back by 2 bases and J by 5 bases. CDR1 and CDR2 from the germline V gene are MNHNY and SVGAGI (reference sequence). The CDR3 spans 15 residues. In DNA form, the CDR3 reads TGTGCCAGCAGTTACCAGGGACAGATGAATGAAAAACTGTTTTTT. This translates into CASSYQGQMNEKLFF.

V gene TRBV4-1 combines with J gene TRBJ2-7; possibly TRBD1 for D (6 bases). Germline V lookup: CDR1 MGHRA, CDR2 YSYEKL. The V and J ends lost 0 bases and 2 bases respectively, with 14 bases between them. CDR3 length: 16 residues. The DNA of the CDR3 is TGCGCCAGCAGCCAAGACTGGGCGAAGGGGGCCTACGAGCAGTACTTC. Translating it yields CASSQDWAKGAYEQYF.